Each of the 22 T cell receptor beta chains below was sequenced from the same sample in a study of blood T cell repertoires in COVID-19. Produced via immunoSEQ multiplex PCR; TCRdb's table is partial and in-frame only. The sample shows some 110,000 clones, around 78% of them seen only once. Source material: peripheral blood. Source of these receptors: a man older than 75 with COVID-19, enrolled during active disease.

The sample holds a few counts of this clone. The chain recombines TRBV3-1 (or the pseudogene TRBV3-2) with TRBJ2-2, with a weak D call TRBD2 (5 bases). The germline gives CDR1 LGHDT, CDR2 YNNKEL (reference sequence). The V gene lost 5 bases and the J gene lost 4 bases, with 17 bases spanning the gap. The CDR3 is 16 amino acids. DNA for the CDR3: TGTGCCAGCAGCTCGTCTCGGGGTCTAGGCACCGGGGAGCTGTTTTTT. It codes for CASSSSRGLGTGELFF.

A single count supports this clone. Here the CDR3 DNA reads TGTGCCAGCAGTCTGAATCCACAGAATAGCAATCAGCCCCAGCATTTT. It is translated as CASSLNPQNSNQPQHF. The chain uses TRBV27 and TRBJ1-5, with D uncertain. Per germline, CDR1 MNHEY and CDR2 SMNVEV (reference sequence). This CDR3 has 16 residues. V was clipped by 5 bases and J by 0 bases, with 14 bases between them.

The CDR3 DNA is TGTGCCAGCAGCCTAAACGGGGAGCTGTTTTTT. Protein sequence: CASSLNGELFF. This chain uses TRBV3-1 (or the pseudogene TRBV3-2) with TRBJ2-2; D uncertain. The CDR3 loop spans 11 amino acids. Germline loops: CDR1 LGHDT, CDR2 YNNKEL (reference sequence). V gave up 4 bases and J gave up 7 bases, with 4 bases separating them.

This sequence joins TRBV10-3 and TRBJ1-2, with 7 nucleotides matching TRBD1. Looked up from germline, CDR1 is ENHRY and CDR2 is SYGVKD. This CDR3 is 16 amino acids long. V dropped 3 bases and J dropped 4; count of bases not matched to a gene: 11. CDR3 DNA: TGTGCCATCAGTGATCCCGCCCCTCCAGGGGGCTATGGCTACACCTTC. Residues: CAISDPAPPGGYGYTF.

In its sample, this clone was seen many times. The rearrangement links TRBV6-5 to TRBJ2-5, with 8 positions matching TRBD2. CDR1 and CDR2 (germline): MNHEY, SVGAGI. J gave up 1 base and V 5 bases, and 6 bases lay outside the gene matches. This CDR3 has 15 amino acids. The CDR3 reads CASSTSGASQETQYF. CDR3 nucleotides: TGTGCCAGCAGTACTAGCGGAGCATCCCAAGAGACCCAGTACTTC.

The rearrangement links TRBV5-8 to TRBJ2-5; TRBD1 matches at 7 bases. The V gene end was trimmed by 0 bases and the J gene end by 1 base; junction bases not matched to a gene: 3. Looked up from germline, CDR1 is SGHTS and CDR2 is YDEGEE. CDR3 size: 15 residues. CDR3 bases: TGTGCCAGCAGCTTGGTACAGGGGATCCAAGAGACCCAGTACTTC. Amino acids: CASSLVQGIQETQYF. Full variable domain (remainder filled in from reference TRBV5-8 and TRBJ2-5): EAGVTQSPTHLIKTRGQQATLRCSPISGHTSVYWYQQALGLGLQFLLWYDEGEERNRGNFPPRFSGRQFPNYSSELNVNALELEDSALYLCASSLVQGIQETQYFGPGTRLLVL.

V and J are TRBV27 and TRBJ1-1; D call uncertain. Germline CDR1 reads MNHEY; CDR2 reads SMNVEV (reference sequence). V was cut by 3 bases and J by 5 bases, with 19 bases left in between. This CDR3 comprises 16 residues. CDR3 bases: TGTGCCAGCAGTTTGTCCCTCTCAGCGGTCTGGACTGAAGCTTTCTTT. Encoded protein: CASSLSLSAVWTEAFF.

The chain uses TRBV5-1 and TRBJ1-2, with TRBD1 as a possible D gene (6 bases). V was trimmed by 0 bases and J by 4 bases, leaving 13 bases between them. The germline gives CDR1 SGHRS, CDR2 YFSETQ. This CDR3 has 15 residues. CDR3 sequence: CASSLGAGTIYGYTF. DNA of the CDR3: TGCGCCAGCAGCTTGGGAGCCGGGACAATCTATGGCTACACCTTC.

V usage is TRBV6-5 and J usage is TRBJ1-6; D possibly corresponds to TRBD1 (6 bases). Germline assignment: CDR1 MNHEY and CDR2 SVGAGI. Trimming cost V 7 bases and J 7 bases, with 14 bases left between them. This CDR3 is built from 14 residues. CDR3 bases: TGTGCCAGCAAACCCGGGACAAAGAATTCACCCCTCCACTTT. This sequence encodes CASKPGTKNSPLHF.

The chain combines TRBV5-1 with TRBJ2-7, with D possibly being TRBD1 (5 bases). The germline CDR1 and CDR2 sequences are SGHRS and YFSETQ. V was clipped by 4 bases and J by 6 bases, with 26 bases between them. CDR3 length: 17 amino acids. CDR3 loop: CASSPTTAAVKKSEQYF. Written as DNA, the CDR3 is TGCGCCAGCAGCCCCACGACAGCAGCAGTAAAAAAATCCGAGCAGTACTTC.

The rearrangement links TRBV11-2 to TRBJ2-7, with TRBD2 matching over 8 bases. The germline V gene encodes CDR1 SGHAT and CDR2 FQNNGV. CDR3 size: 13 residues. Unmatched junction bases numbered 4, after V lost 8 bases and J lost 1 base. DNA for the CDR3: TGTGCCAGCGTGGCTAGCGGGTCCTACGAGCAGTACTTC. Its protein is CASVASGSYEQYF.

This clone was seen more than once but under ten times. The chain is built from TRBV6-5 and TRBJ1-5, with TRBD1 matching 7 bases. This CDR3 comprises 13 residues. CDR1 is MNHEY, CDR2 SVGAGI, per germline. The ends lost 8 bases at V and 4 bases at J; junction bases unmatched: 5. The CDR3, as DNA: TGTGCCAGCGGCAGGGGGTGGAATCAGCCCCAGCATTTT. Residues: CASGRGWNQPQHF.

The J gene is TRBJ2-1, the V gene TRBV4-3, with 7 bases matching TRBD2. The CDR3 has 17 residues. CDR1 is LGHNA and CDR2 is YSLEER in the germline V gene. After removal of 0 bases from V and 0 bases from J, the junction contained 5 bases not matched to a gene. CDR3 sequence: CASSQDISGGSYNEQFF. CDR3 nucleotide sequence: TGCGCCAGCAGCCAAGATATCTCGGGGGGCTCCTACAATGAGCAGTTCTTC.

The gene calls are TRBV2 and TRBJ1-6; D call uncertain. Germline assignment: CDR1 SNHLY and CDR2 FYNNEI. Trimming shortened V by 2 bases and J by 8 bases, and 7 bases separated the two germline ends. This CDR3 comprises 13 residues. CDR3 nucleotide sequence: TGTGCCAGCAGTGAAAACGGTTATTCACCCCTCCACTTT. It yields the protein CASSENGYSPLHF.

The chain has TRBV2 and TRBJ2-7; D call uncertain. The CDR3 covers 11 residues. The V end lost 5 bases, the J end lost 3 bases, and 5 bases lay between the germline ends. Germline-derived CDR1 and CDR2 are SNHLY and FYNNEI. The CDR3 DNA reads TGTGCCAGCAGTCTCCTCTACGAGCAGTACTTC. This sequence encodes CASSLLYEQYF.

The CDR3, as DNA: TGTGCCAGCAGCCGTGGGAGAGAGACCCAGTACTTC. Translated, it gives CASSRGRETQYF. This chain connects TRBV13 to TRBJ2-5; D is perhaps TRBD2 (5 bases). The CDR3 covers 12 residues. V gave up 5 bases and J gave up 4 bases, with 8 bases separating them. In germline, CDR1 is PRHDT, CDR2 FYEKMQ (reference sequence).

The chain uses TRBV15 and TRBJ1-1, with 9 positions matching TRBD1. Unmatched junction bases numbered 7, after V lost 4 bases and J lost 4 bases. This CDR3 is 15 amino acids long. Germline V gene data show CDR1 as LNHNV and CDR2 as YYDKDF (reference sequence). This CDR3 reads CATSTYRGQGTEAFF. DNA for the CDR3: TGTGCCACCAGCACGTACAGGGGGCAAGGCACTGAAGCTTTCTTT.

In the case of this clone: Other DNA sequences in this specimen translate into the identical CDR3. The gene calls are TRBV5-1 and TRBJ2-2; 14 nucleotides agree with TRBD2. CDR3 length equals 15 residues. Germline V gene lookup returns CDR1 SGHRS and CDR2 YFSETQ. Losses at the gene ends were 4 bases for V and 8 bases for J; bases not matched to a gene: 4. The CDR3 here is CASSPGLAGAGELFF. CDR3 bases: TGCGCCAGCAGCCCGGGACTAGCGGGAGCAGGGGAGCTGTTTTTT.

This chain uses TRBV15 with TRBJ2-3; 12 nucleotides line up with TRBD2. V shed 0 bases and J 5 bases; nucleotides not matched to a gene: 3. The germline V gene has CDR1 LNHNV and CDR2 YYDKDF (reference sequence). This CDR3 is built from 16 residues. In DNA form, the CDR3 reads TGTGCCACCAGCAGAGATTGGGGACTAGCGGGAGATACGCAGTATTTT. Translated: CATSRDWGLAGDTQYF.

The chain employs TRBV7-2 and TRBJ2-5; a possible D gene is TRBD1 (5 bases). CDR3 length: 15 residues. From germline, CDR1 is SGHTA and CDR2 FQGNSA. Trimming took off 1 base at V and 5 bases at J, with 14 bases between the two ends. CDR3 coding DNA: TGTGCCAGCAGCTTAGGTCCGGACATTTGGGAGACCCAGTACTTC. Translation: CASSLGPDIWETQYF.

This clone was recorded a few times. The V and J genes are TRBV29-1 and TRBJ2-3; possibly TRBD2 for D (6 bases). Trimming removed 1 base from V and 5 bases from J, with 16 bases in between. CDR1 and CDR2 (germline): SQVTM, ANQGSEA. This CDR3 comprises 15 residues. The CDR3 here is CSVEGDSAGGDTQYF. CDR3 bases: TGCAGCGTTGAAGGGGACTCCGCCGGGGGAGATACGCAGTATTTT.

The rearrangement joins TRBV7-9 to TRBJ2-7, with no clear D. This CDR3 is 13 amino acids long. The V end was cut by 4 bases, the J end by 0 bases, with 7 bases between. The germline V gene encodes CDR1 SEHNR and CDR2 FQNEAQ (reference sequence). CDR3: CASSSGNSYEQYF. The DNA for the CDR3 is TGTGCCAGCAGCTCCGGTAACTCCTACGAGCAGTACTTC.